The 29 T cell receptor beta chains below were found in one sample sequenced in a study of T cell repertoires in cytomegalovirus infection. TCRdb processed the reads anew with MiXCR; each CDR3 protein has one entry. This table holds around 43,000 distinct CDR3 sequences, roughly 20% found once. For these TCRs, the target antigens are not known. The sequenced sample consisted of PBMCs, sequenced either directly or after in vitro stimulation (not recorded which). These receptors originate from a human donor in good health (CMV status not recorded). Some clones in this sample may be carry-over from other donors' samples.

To note about this clonotype: The junction does not match germline at one end; this may be a read error. For the CDR3, the DNA is TGTGACAGCAGTCGGTCTTTAGAGACCCAGTACTTC. This sequence encodes CDSSRSLETQYF. The rearrangement joins TRBV28 to TRBJ2-5, with D unclear. The CDR3 extends over 12 amino acids. Germline V gene data show CDR1 as MDHEN and CDR2 as SYDVKM.

This clonotype was recorded at least ten times. The chain recombines TRBV3-1 with TRBJ1-1; no reliable D call. This CDR3 has 13 amino acids. Germline CDR1 is LGHDT and CDR2 is YNNKEL (reference sequence). V shed 0 bases and J shed 10 bases, with 12 bases lying between them. The CDR3, as DNA: TGTGCCAGCAGCCAAGATTCGGAAATTCGAGCTTTCTTT. Its translation: CASSQDSEIRAFF.

In its sample, this clonotype was seen a few times. CDR3 loop: CAISSSPGAAKSTDTQYF. The CDR3 nucleotides read TGTGCCATCAGCAGTTCTCCCGGGGCAGCCAAGAGCACAGATACGCAGTATTTT. The chain uses TRBV10-3 and TRBJ2-3; D assignment may be TRBD1 or TRBD2 (5 bases each). From germline, CDR1 is ENHRY and CDR2 SYGVKD. V was trimmed by 6 bases and J by 0 bases, leaving 22 bases between them. CDR3 length equals 18 residues.

This clonotype was seen more than once but under ten times. This chain links TRBV10-3 with TRBJ2-3; tentatively, D is TRBD1 (5 bases). Germline CDR1 and CDR2: ENHRY and SYGVKD. The ends were cut back, 2 bases at V and 5 bases at J, with 11 bases in the middle. The CDR3 contains 14 residues. CDR3 region: CAISEVRVKDTQYF. The DNA for the CDR3 is TGTGCCATCAGTGAGGTCAGGGTGAAAGATACGCAGTATTTT.

The chain uses TRBV3-1 and TRBJ2-7; D is ambiguous. The germline V gene encodes CDR1 LGHDT and CDR2 YNNKEL (reference sequence). Trimming cost V 1 base and J 3 bases, with 4 bases left between them. The CDR3 loop spans 12 amino acids. The CDR3 region has the DNA TGTGCCAGCAGCCAAGGTTACTACGAGCAGTACTTC. Translation gives CASSQGYYEQYF.

The V gene is TRBV20-1, the J gene TRBJ2-5; the D gene could be TRBD1 or TRBD2 (5 bases each). The germline CDR1 and CDR2 sequences are DFQATT and SNEGSKA (reference sequence). V lost 6 bases and J 4 bases, leaving 18 bases between the germline ends. The CDR3 has 14 amino acids. The chain's CDR3 is CSAGSFGGGETQYF. The CDR3 nucleotides read TGCAGTGCGGGGTCCTTTGGGGGTGGAGAGACCCAGTACTTC.

This clonotype turned up a few times. The J gene is TRBJ1-3, the V gene TRBV7-9; D not resolved. This CDR3 is 16 amino acids long. Germline V gives CDR1 SEHNR, CDR2 FQNEAQ (reference sequence). Trimming pared 2 bases from V and 0 bases from J, leaving 11 bases between. The CDR3 DNA reads as TGTGCCAGCAGCTTATTCTCCAGTCTCTCTGGAAACACCATATATTTT. Protein: CASSLFSSLSGNTIYF.

This chain links TRBV3-1 with TRBJ2-2; D uncertain. The germline CDR1 and CDR2 sequences are LGHDT and YNNKEL (reference sequence). V gave up 4 bases and J gave up 2 bases, with 2 bases separating them. This CDR3 comprises 12 residues. In DNA, the CDR3 is TGTGCCAGCAGCCCAAACACCGGGGAGCTGTTTTTT. Protein sequence: CASSPNTGELFF.

This clonotype was found many times. The chain couples TRBV27 to TRBJ2-1; 13 bases align to TRBD2. The germline gives CDR1 MNHEY, CDR2 SMNVEV (reference sequence). With V trimmed by 5 bases and J by 7 bases, 8 bases remained unmatched. The CDR3 is 16 residues long. The CDR3 protein is CASSTGRLAGGNEQFF. CDR3 bases: TGTGCCAGCAGTACCGGTAGACTAGCGGGGGGTAATGAGCAGTTCTTC.

This clonotype is termed medium-sized (0.01 to 0.1%). The chain links TRBV2 to TRBJ1-6, with D uncertain. Trimming took off 2 bases at V and 7 bases at J, with 9 bases between the two ends. Germline assignment: CDR1 SNHLY and CDR2 FYNNEI. CDR3 length equals 14 residues. CDR3 amino acids: CASSELGWNSPLHF. The CDR3 DNA reads as TGTGCCAGCAGTGAACTAGGGTGGAATTCACCCCTCCACTTT.

This chain connects TRBV29-1 to TRBJ2-5; D may correspond to TRBD1 or TRBD2 (5 bases each). The germline CDR1 and CDR2 sequences are SQVTM and ANQGSEA. Trimming cost V 8 bases and J 5 bases, with 15 bases left between them. This CDR3 has 12 residues. CDR3 in amino acids: CSTLEGEETQYF. CDR3 nucleotide sequence: TGCAGCACCCTTGAAGGGGAGGAGACCCAGTACTTC.

The chain joins TRBV11-2 to TRBJ2-7, with D hard to call. Trimming shortened V by 6 bases and J by 0 bases, and 15 bases separated the two germline ends. Germline V gene sequence: CDR1 SGHAT, CDR2 FQNNGV. This CDR3 is built from 15 residues. The CDR3 is CASRPAYRGSYEQYF. For the CDR3, the DNA is TGTGCCAGCAGGCCAGCGTACCGAGGCTCCTACGAGCAGTACTTC.

This clonotype was recorded a few times. This chain links TRBV11-3 with TRBJ2-5, with D perhaps TRBD2 (6 bases). V gave up 4 bases and J gave up 2 bases, with 14 bases separating them. In germline, CDR1 is SGHNT, CDR2 YENEEA. CDR3 size: 15 residues. The CDR3 DNA sequence: TGTGCCAGCAGCTCCGGGACTCGGCGGCAAGAGACCCAGTACTTC. Translation gives CASSSGTRRQETQYF.

The J gene is TRBJ1-2, the V gene TRBV2, with 7 bases that match TRBD1. V was pared by 7 bases and J by 4 bases, with 6 bases of the junction left unmatched. This CDR3 is 13 amino acids long. Germline V lookup: CDR1 SNHLY, CDR2 FYNNEI. The DNA of the CDR3 is TGTGCCAGCAACTACGACAGGGCCTATGGCTACACCTTC. As protein: CASNYDRAYGYTF.

This clonotype was recorded at least ten times. The chain joins TRBV12-3 or TRBV12-4 to TRBJ2-1, with D possibly TRBD1 on 5 matching bases. This CDR3 region has 14 residues. Trimming took 3 bases from V and 9 from J, leaving 15 bases between them. The CDR3 is CASSLIAGKGEQFF. The CDR3 region has the DNA TGTGCCAGCAGTTTGATTGCAGGGAAGGGTGAGCAGTTCTTC.

The V call is TRBV18, the J call TRBJ2-7; 9 bases are a match to TRBD2. The length of the CDR3 is 13 residues. The V gene end was trimmed by 4 bases and the J gene end by 6 bases; junction bases not matched to a gene: 4. Germline loops: CDR1 KGHSH, CDR2 LQKENI. The CDR3 reads CASSRLAASEQYF. The CDR3 nucleotides are TGTGCCAGCTCACGACTAGCGGCTTCCGAGCAGTACTTC.

With respect to this clonotype: This may arise from a read error, as a much more abundant clone is one base away. The gene calls are TRBV7-2 and TRBJ1-6, with TRBD1 matching 7 bases. The CDR3 contains 13 residues. In germline, CDR1 is SGHTA, CDR2 FQGNSA. CDR3 amino acids: CAGSPGGISPLHF. Written as DNA, the CDR3 is TGTGCCGGCAGCCCAGGGGGGATTTCACCCCTCCACTTT.

In this sample, this clonotype turned up a few times. The J gene is TRBJ1-1, the V gene TRBV29-1; 7 bases match TRBD1. This CDR3 has 16 residues. CDR1 is SQVTM and CDR2 is ANQGSEA in the germline V gene. The V segment lost 6 bases and the J segment 1 base; nucleotides outside the gene matches: 14. This CDR3 reads CSVPRGLDPGNTEAFF. Here the CDR3 DNA reads TGCAGCGTCCCAAGGGGGCTCGACCCAGGGAACACTGAAGCTTTCTTT.

This sequence joins TRBV11-2 and TRBJ2-5; D is uncertain. The V end was cut by 5 bases, the J end by 5 bases, with 9 bases between. CDR1 is SGHAT and CDR2 is FQNNGV in the germline V gene. This CDR3 has 12 residues. The CDR3 protein is CASSPTGETQYF. The CDR3 DNA reads as TGTGCCAGCAGCCCCACCGGGGAGACCCAGTACTTC.

Note on this clonotype: This clone may be a read error of a much larger clone one base away. V and J are TRBV4-1 and TRBJ2-1; the D gene could be TRBD1 or TRBD2 (5 bases each). This CDR3 has 15 residues. Germline V gives CDR1 MGHRA, CDR2 YSYEKL. Deletions cut 5 bases from V and 0 bases from J, with 11 bases between. The CDR3 DNA reads as TGCGCCAGCAGCACGAGGGGTAGCTCCTACAATGAGCAGTTCTTC. This encodes CASSTRGSSYNEQFF.

This clonotype was seen repeatedly, ten times or more. V gene TRBV6-5 combines with J gene TRBJ1-4; TRBD1 matches at 10 bases. V lost 4 bases to trimming and J lost 6 bases; unmatched junction nucleotides: 11. CDR3 length equals 17 residues. Germline CDR1 MNHEY, CDR2 SVGAGI. The CDR3 DNA reads as TGTGCCAGCAGTTTGATAGCTCCCGGGACAGGGGATGAAAAACTGTTTTTT. It translates to CASSLIAPGTGDEKLFF.

The chain recombines TRBV12-3 or TRBV12-4 with TRBJ2-2; D remains ambiguous. V was clipped by 6 bases and J by 7 bases, with 24 bases between them. The CDR3 is made up of 17 amino acids. The CDR3 here is CASSPPLIVSEGGELFF. The CDR3 nucleotides read TGTGCCAGCAGCCCGCCCCTAATCGTGTCGGAAGGCGGGGAGCTGTTTTTT.

Comment on this clonotype: Germline is not matched at one junction end, which may reflect a read error. The rearrangement links TRBV4-1 to TRBJ2-1; 14 nucleotides line up with TRBD2. Looked up from germline, CDR1 is MGHRA and CDR2 is YSYEKL. This CDR3 is built from 18 residues. The chain's CDR3 is CASSQLGTSGSHYNEQFF. The CDR3 DNA reads TGTGCCAGCAGCCAACTCGGGACTAGCGGGAGCCACTACAATGAGCAGTTCTTC.

J is TRBJ1-1 and V is TRBV7-9; D is unresolved. The V end lost 9 bases, the J end lost 0 bases, and 11 bases lay between the germline ends. CDR1 and CDR2 (germline): SEHNR, FQNEAQ (reference sequence). The CDR3 is made up of 13 amino acids. The CDR3: CASTDKLNTEAFF. The DNA for the CDR3 is TGTGCCAGTACCGACAAGTTGAACACTGAAGCTTTCTTT.

Regarding this clonotype: Mismatch with germline at one junction end may stem from a read error. The chain carries TRBV7-2 and TRBJ1-4, with no clear D. Looked up from germline, CDR1 is SGHTA and CDR2 is FQGNSA. This CDR3 spans 13 amino acids. CDR3 residues: CASSKGAFENLFF. The CDR3 DNA sequence: TGTGCCAGCAGCAAGGGCGCTTTTGAAAACCTGTTTTTT.

This clonotype was recorded at least ten times. The chain combines TRBV7-2 with TRBJ1-6, with D perhaps matching TRBD1 (5 bases). The V end was cut by 2 bases, the J end by 5 bases, with 16 bases between. This CDR3 is 17 amino acids long. Germline CDR1 SGHTA, CDR2 FQGNSA. CDR3 region: CASSLPALGVDNSPLHF. As DNA, the CDR3 is TGTGCCAGCAGCTTACCCGCTTTGGGGGTAGATAATTCACCCCTCCACTTT.

The table lists this clonotype with a count of one. This chain links TRBV20-1 with TRBJ2-1; TRBD2 matches 14 bases. Trimming took 5 bases from V and 6 from J; bases not matched to a gene: 3. This CDR3 spans 14 amino acids. CDR1 and CDR2 from the germline V gene are DFQATT and SNEGSKA (reference sequence). CDR3 sequence reads: CSAGTSGGFNEQFF. For the CDR3, the DNA is TGCAGTGCTGGGACTAGCGGGGGTTTCAATGAGCAGTTCTTC.

This clonotype has ten or more counts. The J gene is TRBJ2-1, the V gene TRBV7-2, with D possibly matching TRBD1 (5 bases). This CDR3 comprises 13 residues. Germline CDR1 reads SGHTA; CDR2 reads FQGNSA. V was clipped by 4 bases and J by 7 bases, with 11 bases between them. DNA for the CDR3: TGTGCCAGCAGCTCTGACAGCCTAAATGAGCAGTTCTTC. Its protein is CASSSDSLNEQFF.

This clonotype was observed many times. V and J are TRBV7-9 and TRBJ1-1, with D maybe TRBD1 (6 bases). The germline V gene has CDR1 SEHNR and CDR2 FQNEAQ (reference sequence). Trimming took 4 bases from V and 4 from J, leaving 22 bases between them. This CDR3 region has 17 residues. The CDR3: CASSSSVGGLWVTEAFF. CDR3 nucleotides: TGTGCCAGCAGCTCTAGCGTCGGGGGGCTATGGGTCACTGAAGCTTTCTTT.